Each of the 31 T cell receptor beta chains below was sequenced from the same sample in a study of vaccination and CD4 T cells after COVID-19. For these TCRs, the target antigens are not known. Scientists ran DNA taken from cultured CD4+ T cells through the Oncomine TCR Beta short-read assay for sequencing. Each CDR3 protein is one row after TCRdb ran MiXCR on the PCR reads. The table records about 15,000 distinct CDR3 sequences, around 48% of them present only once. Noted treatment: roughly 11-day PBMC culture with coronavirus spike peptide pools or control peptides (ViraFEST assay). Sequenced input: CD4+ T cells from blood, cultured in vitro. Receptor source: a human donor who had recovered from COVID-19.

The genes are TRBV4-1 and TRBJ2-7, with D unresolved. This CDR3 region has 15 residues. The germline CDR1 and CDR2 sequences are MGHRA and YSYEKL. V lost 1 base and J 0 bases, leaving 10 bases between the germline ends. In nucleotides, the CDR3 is TGCGCCAGCAGCCAAGGACACTTCGGCTCCTACGAGCAGTACTTC. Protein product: CASSQGHFGSYEQYF.

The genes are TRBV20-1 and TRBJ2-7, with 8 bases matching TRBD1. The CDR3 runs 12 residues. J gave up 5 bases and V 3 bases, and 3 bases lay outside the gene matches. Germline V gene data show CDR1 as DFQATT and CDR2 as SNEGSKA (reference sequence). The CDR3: CSASDRGDEQYF. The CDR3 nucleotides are TGCAGTGCTAGTGACAGGGGTGACGAGCAGTACTTC.

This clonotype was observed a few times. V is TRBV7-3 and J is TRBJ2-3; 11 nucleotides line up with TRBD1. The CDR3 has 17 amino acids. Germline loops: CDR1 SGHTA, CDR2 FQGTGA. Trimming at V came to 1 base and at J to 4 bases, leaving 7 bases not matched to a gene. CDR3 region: CASSLMVSGQGADTQYF. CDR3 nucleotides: TGTGCCAGCAGCTTAATGGTTTCGGGACAGGGGGCAGATACGCAGTATTTT.

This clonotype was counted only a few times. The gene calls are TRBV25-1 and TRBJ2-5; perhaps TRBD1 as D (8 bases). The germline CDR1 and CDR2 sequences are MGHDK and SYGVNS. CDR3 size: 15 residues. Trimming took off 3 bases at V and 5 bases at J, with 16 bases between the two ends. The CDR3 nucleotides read TGTGCCAGCAGTGACCTCGACAGGGGAGGGGAGACCCAGTACTTC. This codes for CASSDLDRGGETQYF.

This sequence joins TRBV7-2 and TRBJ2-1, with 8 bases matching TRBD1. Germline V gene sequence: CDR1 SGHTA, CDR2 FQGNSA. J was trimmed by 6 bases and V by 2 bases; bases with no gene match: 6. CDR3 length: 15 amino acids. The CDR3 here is CASSLPGTGGNEQFF. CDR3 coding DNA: TGTGCCAGCAGCTTACCCGGGACAGGTGGCAATGAGCAGTTCTTC.

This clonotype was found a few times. CDR3 residues: CASSRLAGETQYF. The CDR3 bases are TGCGCCAGCAGCCGGCTAGCGGGAGAGACCCAGTACTTC. This chain uses TRBV4-3 with TRBJ2-5, with TRBD2 matching over 8 bases. Germline trimming cut 4 bases from V and 4 bases from J; bases unmatched to any gene: 2. The CDR3 consists of 13 residues. CDR1 is LGHNA and CDR2 is YSLEER in the germline V gene.

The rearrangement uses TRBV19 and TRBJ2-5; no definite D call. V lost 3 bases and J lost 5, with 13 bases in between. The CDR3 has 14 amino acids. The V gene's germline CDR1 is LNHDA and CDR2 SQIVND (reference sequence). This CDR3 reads CASSIQGSKETQYF. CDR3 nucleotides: TGTGCCAGTAGTATCCAAGGGTCAAAGGAGACCCAGTACTTC.

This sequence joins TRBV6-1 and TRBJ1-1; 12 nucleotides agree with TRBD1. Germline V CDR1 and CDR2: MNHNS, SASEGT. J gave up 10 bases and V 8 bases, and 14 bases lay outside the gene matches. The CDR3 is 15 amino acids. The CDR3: CASQVGDRGLSVAFF. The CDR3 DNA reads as TGTGCCAGCCAGGTCGGGGACAGGGGGCTGTCGGTAGCTTTCTTT.

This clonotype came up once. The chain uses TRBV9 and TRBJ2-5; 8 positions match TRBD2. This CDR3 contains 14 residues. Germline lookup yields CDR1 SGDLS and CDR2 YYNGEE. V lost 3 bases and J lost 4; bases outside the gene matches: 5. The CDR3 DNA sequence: TGTGCCAGCAGCGGTCGGGGGGGCGGAGAGACCCAGTACTTC. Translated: CASSGRGGGETQYF.

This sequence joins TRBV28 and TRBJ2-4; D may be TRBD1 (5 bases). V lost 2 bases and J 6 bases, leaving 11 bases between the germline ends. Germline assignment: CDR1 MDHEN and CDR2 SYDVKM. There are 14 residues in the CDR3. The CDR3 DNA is TGTGCCAGCAGTTTAAAAACAGGAGCAAACATTCAGTACTTC. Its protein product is CASSLKTGANIQYF.

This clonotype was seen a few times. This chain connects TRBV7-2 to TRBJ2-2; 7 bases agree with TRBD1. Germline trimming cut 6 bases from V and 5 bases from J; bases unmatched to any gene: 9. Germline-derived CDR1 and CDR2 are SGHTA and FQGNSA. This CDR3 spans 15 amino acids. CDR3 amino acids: CASRWGQTQTGELFF. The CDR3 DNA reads TGTGCCAGCAGGTGGGGACAGACCCAAACCGGGGAGCTGTTTTTT.

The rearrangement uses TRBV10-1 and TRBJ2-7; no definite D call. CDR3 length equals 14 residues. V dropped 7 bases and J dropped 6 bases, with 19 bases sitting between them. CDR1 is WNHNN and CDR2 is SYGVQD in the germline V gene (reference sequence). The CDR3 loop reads CASTPLSFCSEQYF. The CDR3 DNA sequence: TGCGCCAGCACCCCACTTTCCTTTTGTAGCGAGCAGTACTTC.

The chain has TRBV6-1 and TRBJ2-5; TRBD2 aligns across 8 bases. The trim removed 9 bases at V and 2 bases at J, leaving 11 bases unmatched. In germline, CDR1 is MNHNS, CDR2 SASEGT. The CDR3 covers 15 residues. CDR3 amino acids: CASCVWRGAQETQYF. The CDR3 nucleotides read TGTGCCAGTTGTGTGTGGCGGGGGGCACAAGAGACCCAGTACTTC.

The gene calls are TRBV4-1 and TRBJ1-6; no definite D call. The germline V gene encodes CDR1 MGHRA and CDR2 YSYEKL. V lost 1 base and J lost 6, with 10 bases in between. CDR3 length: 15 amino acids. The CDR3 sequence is CASSQGRLGNSPLHF. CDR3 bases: TGCGCCAGCAGCCAAGGACGGTTAGGTAATTCACCCCTCCACTTT.

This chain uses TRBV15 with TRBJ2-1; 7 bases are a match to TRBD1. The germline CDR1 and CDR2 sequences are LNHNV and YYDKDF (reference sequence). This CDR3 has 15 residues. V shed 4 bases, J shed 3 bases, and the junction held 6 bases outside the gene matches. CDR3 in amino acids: CATSKPGGNYNEQFF. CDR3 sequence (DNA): TGTGCCACCAGCAAACCAGGGGGAAACTACAATGAGCAGTTCTTC.

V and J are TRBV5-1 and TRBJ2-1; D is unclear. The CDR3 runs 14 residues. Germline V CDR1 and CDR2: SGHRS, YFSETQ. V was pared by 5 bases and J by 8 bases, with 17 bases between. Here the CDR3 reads CASRGSLSTHEQFF. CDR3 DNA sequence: TGCGCCAGCAGAGGAAGCCTTAGTACTCATGAGCAGTTCTTC.

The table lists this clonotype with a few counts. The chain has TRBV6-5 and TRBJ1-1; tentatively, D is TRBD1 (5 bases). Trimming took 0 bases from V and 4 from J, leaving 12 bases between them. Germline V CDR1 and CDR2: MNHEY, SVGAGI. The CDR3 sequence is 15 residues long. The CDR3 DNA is TGTGCCAGCAGTTACTCGAGGTTTGGGGGCACTGAAGCTTTCTTT. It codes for CASSYSRFGGTEAFF.

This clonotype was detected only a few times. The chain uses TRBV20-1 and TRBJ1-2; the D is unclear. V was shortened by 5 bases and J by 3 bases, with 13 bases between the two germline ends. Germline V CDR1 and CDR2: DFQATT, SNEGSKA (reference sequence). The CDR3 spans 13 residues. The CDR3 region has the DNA TGCAGTGCTCAAGTGAAGGGCTACTATGGCTACACCTTC. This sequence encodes CSAQVKGYYGYTF.

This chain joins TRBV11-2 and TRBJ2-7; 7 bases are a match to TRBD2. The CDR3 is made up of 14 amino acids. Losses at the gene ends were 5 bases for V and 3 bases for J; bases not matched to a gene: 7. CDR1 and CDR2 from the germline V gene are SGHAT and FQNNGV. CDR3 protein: CASSKGLGNYEQYF. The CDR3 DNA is TGTGCCAGCAGCAAAGGACTAGGTAACTACGAGCAGTACTTC.

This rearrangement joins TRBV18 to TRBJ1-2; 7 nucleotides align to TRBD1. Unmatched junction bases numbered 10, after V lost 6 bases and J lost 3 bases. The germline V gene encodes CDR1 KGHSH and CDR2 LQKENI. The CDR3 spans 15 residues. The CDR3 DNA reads TGTGCCAGCTCGTTGTATGAGGGGGCTCACTATGGCTACACCTTC. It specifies CASSLYEGAHYGYTF.

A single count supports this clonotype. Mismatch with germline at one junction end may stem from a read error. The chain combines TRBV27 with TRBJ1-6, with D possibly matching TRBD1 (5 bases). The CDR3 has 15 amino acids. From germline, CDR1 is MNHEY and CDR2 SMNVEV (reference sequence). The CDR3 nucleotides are TGCACCAGCAGTTTATGGGACCCGAGGAAATCACCCCTCCACTTT. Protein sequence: CTSSLWDPRKSPLHF.

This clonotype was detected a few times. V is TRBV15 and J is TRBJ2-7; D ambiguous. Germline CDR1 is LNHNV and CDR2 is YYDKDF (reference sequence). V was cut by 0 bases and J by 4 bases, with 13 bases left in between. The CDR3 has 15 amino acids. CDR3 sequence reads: CATSRDDQNKYEQYF. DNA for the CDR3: TGTGCCACCAGCAGAGATGACCAGAACAAATACGAGCAGTACTTC.

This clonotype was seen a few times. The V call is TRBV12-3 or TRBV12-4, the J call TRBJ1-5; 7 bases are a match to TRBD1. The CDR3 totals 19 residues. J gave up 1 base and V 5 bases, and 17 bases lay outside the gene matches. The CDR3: CASSKVGQVAVISNQPQHF. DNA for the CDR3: TGTGCCAGCAGTAAAGTAGGACAGGTCGCTGTTATAAGCAATCAGCCCCAGCATTTT.

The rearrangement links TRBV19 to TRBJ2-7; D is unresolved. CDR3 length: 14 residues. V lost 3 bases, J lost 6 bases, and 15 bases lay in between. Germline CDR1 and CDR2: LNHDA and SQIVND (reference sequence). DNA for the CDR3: TGTGCCAGTAGTATTGGGCTTAAGTGGGGCGAGCAGTACTTC. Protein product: CASSIGLKWGEQYF.

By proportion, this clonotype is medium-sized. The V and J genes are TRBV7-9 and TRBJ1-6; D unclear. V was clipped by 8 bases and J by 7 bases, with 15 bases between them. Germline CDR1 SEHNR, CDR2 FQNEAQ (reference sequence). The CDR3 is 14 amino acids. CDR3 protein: CASEAETVNSPLHF. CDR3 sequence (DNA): TGTGCCAGCGAGGCTGAGACCGTCAATTCACCCCTCCACTTT. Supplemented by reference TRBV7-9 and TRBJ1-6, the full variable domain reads DTGVSQNPRHKITKRGQNVTFRCDPISEHNRLYWYRQTLGQGPEFLTYFQNEAQLEKSRLLSDRFSAERPKGSFSTLEIQRTEQGDSAMYLCASEAETVNSPLHFGNGTRLTVT.

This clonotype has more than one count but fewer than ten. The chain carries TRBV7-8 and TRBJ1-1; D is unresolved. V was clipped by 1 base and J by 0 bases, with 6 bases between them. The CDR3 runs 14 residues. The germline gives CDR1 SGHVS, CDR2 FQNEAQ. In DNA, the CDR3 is TGTGCCAGCAGCTTAGATGGGTTGAACACTGAAGCTTTCTTT. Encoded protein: CASSLDGLNTEAFF.

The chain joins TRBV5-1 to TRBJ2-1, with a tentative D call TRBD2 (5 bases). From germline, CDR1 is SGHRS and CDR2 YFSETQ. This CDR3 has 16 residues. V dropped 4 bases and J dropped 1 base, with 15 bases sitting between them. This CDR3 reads CASSPIPDSSYNEQFF. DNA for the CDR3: TGCGCCAGCAGCCCGATCCCGGACTCTTCCTACAATGAGCAGTTCTTC.

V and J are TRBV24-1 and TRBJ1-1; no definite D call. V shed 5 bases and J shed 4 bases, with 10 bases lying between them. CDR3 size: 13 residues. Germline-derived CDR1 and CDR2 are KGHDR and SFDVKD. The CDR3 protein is CATSGDFGTEAFF. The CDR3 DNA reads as TGTGCCACCAGTGGGGATTTCGGCACTGAAGCTTTCTTT.

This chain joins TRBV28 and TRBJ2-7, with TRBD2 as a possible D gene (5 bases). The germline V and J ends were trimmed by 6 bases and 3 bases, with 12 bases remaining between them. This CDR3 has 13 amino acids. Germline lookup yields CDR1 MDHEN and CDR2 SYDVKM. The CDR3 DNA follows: TGTGCCAGCAGCACCAACGGGGACTACGAGCAGTACTTC. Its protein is CASSTNGDYEQYF.

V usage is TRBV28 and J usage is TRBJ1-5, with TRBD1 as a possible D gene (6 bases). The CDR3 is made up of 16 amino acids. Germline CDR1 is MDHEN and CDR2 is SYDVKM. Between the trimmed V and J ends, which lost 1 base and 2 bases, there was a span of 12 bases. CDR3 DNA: TGTGCCAGCAGTTTATCCCCACGGACAGGCAATCAGCCCCAGCATTTT. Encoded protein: CASSLSPRTGNQPQHF.

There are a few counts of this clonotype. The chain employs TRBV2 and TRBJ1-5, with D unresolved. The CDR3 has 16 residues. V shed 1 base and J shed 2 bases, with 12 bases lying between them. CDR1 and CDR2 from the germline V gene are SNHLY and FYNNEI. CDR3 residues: CASSEDPLRRNQPQHF. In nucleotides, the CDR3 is TGTGCCAGCAGTGAAGACCCGTTACGGCGCAATCAGCCCCAGCATTTT.